This TCR beta chain originates from a study of blood T cell repertoires in COVID-19. Germline assignment: CDR1 SGHNT and CDR2 YENEEA. V was pared by 1 base and J by 7 bases, with 8 bases between. The CDR3 runs 13 residues. Original handling: The authors estimated nucleated cell counts from reference gene primer amplification. The repertoire was sequenced with immunoSEQ multiplex PCR; TCRdb's copy has only in-frame clones and lacks some. That table furnishes V, J and clone size, whereas the DNA furnished D and trimming. The sample lists about 200,000 clones; less than 85% were seen once. This TCR came from a man aged 40-49 years who had recovered from COVID-19. V and J are TRBV11-3 and TRBJ2-1; D gene ambiguous. Sequencing was carried out using PBMCs or T cells enriched from blood (not recorded which). CDR3 nucleotide sequence: TGTGCCAGCAGCTTAGTCTTCCTTAATGAGCAGTTCTTC. Encoded protein: CASSLVFLNEQFF.